This TCR beta chain was documented in a study of cytomegalovirus exposure and HLA in healthy donors. About the research overall: Early on, a data release was issued that held 65 million to 100 million unique TCRs from HLA-typed donors. General study results and limits: No immune exposure information besides CMV serostatus was available. Earlier analysis yielded a pattern in which most TCR beta V segments were productive about 87% or about 30% of the time.

In this sample, this clone turned up a few times. Its target is not known. PCR employed 60 Vbeta and 13 Jbeta primers. Only in-frame clones appear in the TCRdb table, and some are missing; sequencing was by immunoSEQ multiplex PCR. The data show around 180,000 clones, with roughly 71% seen just once and roughly 1.6% held by the top ten. Germline-derived CDR1 and CDR2 are LNHDA and SQIVND (reference sequence). The V gene lost 8 bases and the J gene lost 3 bases, with 13 bases spanning the gap. The CDR3 totals 13 residues. The rearrangement links TRBV19 to TRBJ1-1, with D perhaps TRBD1 (6 bases). The specimen sequenced was PBMCs. This receptor was taken from a girl aged 10-17 years in good health and CMV-seronegative. The chain's CDR3 is CASHYRDDTEAFF. The CDR3 nucleotides are TGTGCCAGTCACTACAGGGATGACACTGAAGCTTTCTTT.